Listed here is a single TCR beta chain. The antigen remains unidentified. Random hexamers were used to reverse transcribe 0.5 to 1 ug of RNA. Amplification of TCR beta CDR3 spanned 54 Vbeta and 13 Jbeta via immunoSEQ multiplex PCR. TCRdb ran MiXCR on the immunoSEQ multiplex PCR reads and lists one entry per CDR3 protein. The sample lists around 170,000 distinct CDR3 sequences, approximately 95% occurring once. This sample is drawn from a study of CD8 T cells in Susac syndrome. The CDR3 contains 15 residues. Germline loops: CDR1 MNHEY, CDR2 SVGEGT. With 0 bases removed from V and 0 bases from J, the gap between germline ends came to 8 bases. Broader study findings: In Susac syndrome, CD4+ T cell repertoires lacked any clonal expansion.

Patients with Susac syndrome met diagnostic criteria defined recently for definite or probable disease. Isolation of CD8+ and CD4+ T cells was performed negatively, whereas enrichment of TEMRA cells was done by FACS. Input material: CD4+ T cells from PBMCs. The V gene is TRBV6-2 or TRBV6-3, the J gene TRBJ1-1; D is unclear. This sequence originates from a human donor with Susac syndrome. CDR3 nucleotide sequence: TGTGCCAGCAGTTACTCTGGCAGAATGAACACTGAAGCTTTCTTT. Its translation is CASSYSGRMNTEAFF.